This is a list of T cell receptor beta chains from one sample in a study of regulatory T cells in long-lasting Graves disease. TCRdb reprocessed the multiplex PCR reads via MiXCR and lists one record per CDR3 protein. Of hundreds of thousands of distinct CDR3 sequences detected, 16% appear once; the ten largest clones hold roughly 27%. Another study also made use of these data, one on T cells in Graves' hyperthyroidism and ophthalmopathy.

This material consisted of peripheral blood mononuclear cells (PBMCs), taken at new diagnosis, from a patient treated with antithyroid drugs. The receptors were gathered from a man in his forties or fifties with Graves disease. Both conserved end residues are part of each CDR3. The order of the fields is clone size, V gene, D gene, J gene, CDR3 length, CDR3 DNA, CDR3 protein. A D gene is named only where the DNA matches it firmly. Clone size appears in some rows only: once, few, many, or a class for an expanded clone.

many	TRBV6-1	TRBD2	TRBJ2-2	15	TGTGCCAGCAAAACTAGCGGGGGGCGGGGCGGGGAGCTGTTTTTT	CASKTSGGRGGELFF
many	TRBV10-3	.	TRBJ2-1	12	TGTGCCATCAGTGACAGCGGAAACTCCCAGTTCTTC	CAISDSGNSQFF
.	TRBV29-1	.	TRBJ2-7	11	TGCAGCGTTGACGAAGCCTACGAGCAGTACTTC	CSVDEAYEQYF
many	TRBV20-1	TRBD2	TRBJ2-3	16	TGCAGTGCTAGCGGGATCACTAGCGGGGCGACAGATACGCAGTATTTT	CSASGITSGATDTQYF
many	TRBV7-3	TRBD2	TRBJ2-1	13	TGTGCCAGCAGCCCCGCGGGAGGGACTAGTTTCTTCTTC	CASSPAGGTSFFF
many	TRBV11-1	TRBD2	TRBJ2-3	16	TGTGCCAGCAGCGCCGAGCGCGGGGGGGCAGCGGATACGCAGTATTTT	CASSAERGGAADTQYF
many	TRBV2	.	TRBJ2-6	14	TGTGCCAGCAGTGAACCATCTGGGGCCAACGTCCTGACTTTC	CASSEPSGANVLTF
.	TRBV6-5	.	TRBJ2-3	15	TGTGCCAGCAGTTTGGGACCTTCACCCAGAGATACGCAGTATTTT	CASSLGPSPRDTQYF
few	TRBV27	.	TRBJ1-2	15	TGTGCCAGCAGCCCCCGAACGGGTGTGGACTATGGCTACACCTTC	CASSPRTGVDYGYTF
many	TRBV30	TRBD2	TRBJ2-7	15	TGTGCCTGGAGTGACGGACTAGCGGGGTTCTACGAGCAGTACTTC	CAWSDGLAGFYEQYF
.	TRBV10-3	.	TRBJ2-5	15	TGTGCCATCAGTGACAGGGTTGTAGGCCAAGAGACCCAGTACTTC	CAISDRVVGQETQYF
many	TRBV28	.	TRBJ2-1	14	TGTGCCAGCAGTCCTCTCAGCTATTACAATGAGCAGTTCTTC	CASSPLSYYNEQFF
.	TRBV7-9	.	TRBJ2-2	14	TGTGCCAGCAGCTTAAGAGGGTTCGTCGGGGAGCTGTTTTTT	CASSLRGFVGELFF
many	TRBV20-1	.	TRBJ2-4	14	TGCAGTGCTAGCCACGCGACAGCCGCTCCCATTCAGTACTTC	CSASHATAAPIQYF
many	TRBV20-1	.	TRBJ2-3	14	TGCAGTGCTAGACGGGGGACCTCCCCAGATACGCAGTATTTT	CSARRGTSPDTQYF
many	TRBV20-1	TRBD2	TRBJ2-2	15	TGCAGTGCTAGACCCCAAAAGGGAGGGACCGGGGAGCTGTTTTTT	CSARPQKGGTGELFF
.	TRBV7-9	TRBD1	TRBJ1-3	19	TGTGCCAGCAGCTCCGGGACAGGGCTCGAGGATCATTCCGGAAACACCATATATTTT	CASSSGTGLEDHSGNTIYF
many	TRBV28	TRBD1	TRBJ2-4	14	TGTGCCACGGACGAGACAGGGGCCAAAAACATTCAGTACTTC	CATDETGAKNIQYF
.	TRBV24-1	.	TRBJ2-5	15	TGTGCCACCAGTGATGCCCCCGGGGCAGGGAAGACCCAGTACTTC	CATSDAPGAGKTQYF
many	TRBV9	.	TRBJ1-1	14	TGTGCCAGCAGCGTAGTTGGGGCGAACACTGAAGCTTTCTTT	CASSVVGANTEAFF
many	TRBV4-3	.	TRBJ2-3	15	TGCGCCAGCAGCCGCCGGGCTAGCGGCACAGATACGCAGTATTTT	CASSRRASGTDTQYF
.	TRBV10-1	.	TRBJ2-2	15	TGCGCCAGCAGTGGTGGGCCACCGGGCCGGCGGGAGCTGTTTTTT	CASSGGPPGRRELFF
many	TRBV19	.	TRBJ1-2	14	TGTGCCAGTAGTATCGCCGGGACATCTTATGGCTACACCTTC	CASSIAGTSYGYTF
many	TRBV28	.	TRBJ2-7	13	TGTGCCAGCAGTTTCCTAGCGAAGGGCGAGCAGTACTTC	CASSFLAKGEQYF
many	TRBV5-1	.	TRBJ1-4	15	TGCGCCAGCAGCTTCGCCGGGACGGAGAATGAAAAACTGTTTTTT	CASSFAGTENEKLFF
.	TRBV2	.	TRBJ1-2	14	TGTGCCAGCTCCGGAAGGACGGACACACATGGCTACACCTTC	CASSGRTDTHGYTF
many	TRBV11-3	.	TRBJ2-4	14	TGTGCCAGCAGCTTGATGGGGATAGAAAACATTCAGTACTTC	CASSLMGIENIQYF
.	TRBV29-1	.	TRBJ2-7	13	TGCAGCGCTGGAACGGGGCGGGGTTACGAGCAGTACTTC	CSAGTGRGYEQYF
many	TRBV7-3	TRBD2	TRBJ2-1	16	TGTGCCAGCAGCACCTCTAGCGGGCAACCCTACAATGAGCAGTTCTTC	CASSTSSGQPYNEQFF
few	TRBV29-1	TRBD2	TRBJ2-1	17	TGCAGCGTTGCAGGAGCTAGCGGGGGGATCTCCTACAATGAGCAGTTCTTC	CSVAGASGGISYNEQFF
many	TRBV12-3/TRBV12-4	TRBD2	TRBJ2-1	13	TGTGCCAGCAGTCGTGACTCGGGGGGTGAGCAGTTCTTC	CASSRDSGGEQFF
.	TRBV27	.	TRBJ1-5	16	TGTGCCAGCAGTTCGGTTGGGGGCAGAGGCAATCAGCCCCAGCATTTT	CASSSVGGRGNQPQHF
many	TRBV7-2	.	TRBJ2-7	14	TGTGCCAGCAGCTTACATCGGGCAGGGCCCGAGCAGTACTTC	CASSLHRAGPEQYF
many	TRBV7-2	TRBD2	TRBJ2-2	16	TGTGCCAGCAGCCGGACTAGCGGGGGGGGTACCGGGGAGCTGTTTTTT	CASSRTSGGGTGELFF
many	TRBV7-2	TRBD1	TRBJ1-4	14	TGTGCCAGCAGCGCGGGACAGGGCATTGAAAAACTGTTTTTT	CASSAGQGIEKLFF
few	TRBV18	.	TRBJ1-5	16	TGTGCCAGCTCACCAGGGGAAGGACCTTCTGGGGAGCCCCAGCATTTT	CASSPGEGPSGEPQHF
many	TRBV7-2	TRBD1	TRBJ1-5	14	TGTGCCAGCAGCAAAACGGACAGGTGGCAGCCCCAGCATTTT	CASSKTDRWQPQHF